This TCR beta chain came from a study of siplizumab effects on memory and regulatory T cells. Regarding the study as a whole: There were only a minor fraction of alloreactive clones that mapped to unstimulated subsets. It seemed that naive T cells were more diverse than memory cells and were major contributors to the alloresponse.

Assays were performed on 10^5 or so TCR templates per sample. Here immunoSEQ multiplex PCR was the method, and the copy in TCRdb shows in-frame clones only, minus some. Here the sample spans around 100,000 clones, 80% to 95% being singletons. With respect to this clone: Its antigen remains unknown.

The V gene lost 0 bases and the J gene lost 3 bases, with 9 bases spanning the gap. CDR3 size: 14 residues. Germline V gene sequence: CDR1 SGHDT, CDR2 YYEEEE. Source material: non-Treg CD4+ T cells sorted from blood. This TCR was sampled from a human donor in good health. The chain couples TRBV5-6 to TRBJ1-1, with D unclear. DNA for the CDR3: TGTGCCAGCAGCTTGGTGGGATATGACACTGAAGCTTTCTTT. Encoded protein: CASSLVGYDTEAFF. The complete variable domain, with remaining parts taken from reference TRBV5-6 and TRBJ1-1, reads DAGVTQSPTHLIKTRGQQVTLRCSPKSGHDTVSWYQQALGQGPQFIFQYYEEEERQRGNFPDRFSGHQFPNYSSELNVNALLLGDSALYLCASSLVGYDTEAFFGQGTRLTVV.